This T cell receptor (beta chain) was documented in a study of CD8+ T cells in alopecia areata. For the study at large: Tofacitinib ran for 6 to 18 months before 6 months off drug.

V lost 5 bases, J lost 9 bases, and 23 bases lay in between. Germline assignment: CDR1 WSHSY and CDR2 SAAADI. The CDR3 is 16 amino acids. cDNA prepared by RNA extraction and subsequent reverse transcription served as the template for sequencing. The protocol was immunoSEQ multiplex PCR, while the TCRdb copy is restricted to in-frame clones and leaves out a portion. The sample holds about 150,000 clones, over 80% seen once. This clonotype was sampled from a human donor with alopecia areata. The V call is TRBV10-2, the J call TRBJ2-1, with D perhaps matching TRBD1 (5 bases). The sequencing here drew on CD8+ T cells sorted from blood, taken at week 0. The CDR3 spells CASSHHGQGLQAEQFF. CDR3 in DNA: TGCGCCAGCAGTCACCATGGGCAGGGCCTACAGGCTGAGCAGTTCTTC.